This T cell receptor (beta chain) was captured in a study of control samples from healthy donors and cancer patients (dated by TCRdb to the early 2020s). Receptors were amplified or captured by the immunoSEQ multiplex PCR assay. What TCRdb holds here is the immuneACCESS table cut down to in-frame rearrangements. Part of the clones is not present; checked against another copy, under half of the missing clones reflect an unresolved V gene, and the others are unexplained. In all, the sample holds about 86,000 clones, and more than 85% of those were seen once. The ten largest make up 1.5% of the sample. Taken from cysteine to phenylalanine, the CDR3 has 15 residues. Only the CDR3 region is kept as DNA, spanning 45 bases read in frame from base 1. The germline V gene yields SGHNT for CDR1 and YENEEA for CDR2. Trimming takes 7 bases off V and 3 bases off J; junction bases not matched to a gene: 9. Remarks on this clone: There is no known antigen for this receptor. No base quality values were provided; no much bigger clone lies one nucleotide off.

The chain links TRBV11-3 with TRBJ1-3, and 7 bases in between align with TRBD1. The specimen was blood. This receptor was obtained from a woman aged 30 to 39 in good health. The nucleotides are TGTGCCAGCACCCTCAGGGGGGCAGGTGGAAACACCATATATTTT. The translation is CASTLRGAGGNTIYF.